This TCR beta chain was captured by sequencing in a study of beta chain features in type 1 diabetes. Across the whole study: Across all samples, approximately 110,000,000 sorted cells were examined. Regarding the study as a whole: Among all four CD4+ subsets, Type 1 diabetes patients had TCRB CDR3s that were moderately but significantly shorter. VDJ junctions in type 1 diabetes patients carried more deletions and fewer insertions.

Since all of the isolated RNA was reverse transcribed, expressed TCRB transcripts were what got sequenced. The repertoire was sequenced with immunoSEQ multiplex PCR; TCRdb's copy has only in-frame clones and lacks some. The table shows some 160,000 clones, with around 9.7% occurring only once. Each of the CD4+ naive, central memory, regulatory and stem cell-like memory populations was sorted via CD45RO/CCR7/CD25/CD127/CD95/CD27. This clone was counted between two and nine times. Its antigen is unknown. The CDR3 sequence is 14 residues long. The V gene's germline CDR1 is MNHNS and CDR2 SASEGT. V gave up 6 bases and J gave up 6 bases, with 14 bases separating them.

The chain is built from TRBV6-1 and TRBJ1-4, with D possibly matching TRBD1 (6 bases). The sample comprised central memory CD4+ T cells from blood. This TCR was sampled from a woman in her twenties or thirties with type 1 diabetes. CDR3 sequence (DNA): TGTGCCAGCAGAGCCGGGGACATGGATGAAAAACTGTTTTTT. It translates to CASRAGDMDEKLFF.